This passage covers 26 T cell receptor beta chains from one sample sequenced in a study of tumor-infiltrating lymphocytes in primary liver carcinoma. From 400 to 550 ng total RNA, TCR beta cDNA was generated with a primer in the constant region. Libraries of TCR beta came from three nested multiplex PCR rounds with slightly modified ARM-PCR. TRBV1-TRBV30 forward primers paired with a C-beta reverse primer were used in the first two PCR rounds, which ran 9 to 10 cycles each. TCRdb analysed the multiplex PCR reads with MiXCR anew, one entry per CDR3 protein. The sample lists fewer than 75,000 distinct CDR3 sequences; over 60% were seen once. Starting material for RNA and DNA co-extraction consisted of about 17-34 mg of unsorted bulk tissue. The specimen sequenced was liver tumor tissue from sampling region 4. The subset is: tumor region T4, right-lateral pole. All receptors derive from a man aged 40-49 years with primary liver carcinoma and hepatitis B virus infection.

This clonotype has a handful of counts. CDR3 protein: CASSLAGQNEKLFF. Written as DNA, the CDR3 is TGTGCCAGCAGCTTAGCTGGCCAGAATGAAAAACTGTTTTTT. The gene calls are TRBV7-9 and TRBJ1-4; the D is unclear. This CDR3 has 14 residues. Germline CDR1 reads SEHNR; CDR2 reads FQNEAQ (reference sequence). V was pared by 0 bases and J by 5 bases, with 7 bases between.

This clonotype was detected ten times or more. CDR3 bases: TGTGCCTGGAGGACAGGCAGAAACTATGGCTACACCTTC. Translated: CAWRTGRNYGYTF. This rearrangement joins TRBV30 to TRBJ1-2; D is possibly TRBD1 (6 bases). Germline values: CDR1 GTSNPN, CDR2 SVGIG (reference sequence). V was clipped by 3 bases and J by 2 bases, with 10 bases between them. This CDR3 has 13 amino acids. Full variable domain (missing parts from reference TRBV30 and TRBJ1-2): SQTIHQWPATLVQPVGSPLSLECTVEGTSNPNLYWYRQAAGRGLQLLFYSVGIGQISSEVPQNLSASRPQDRQFILSSKKLLLSDSGFYLCAWRTGRNYGYTFGSGTRLTVV.

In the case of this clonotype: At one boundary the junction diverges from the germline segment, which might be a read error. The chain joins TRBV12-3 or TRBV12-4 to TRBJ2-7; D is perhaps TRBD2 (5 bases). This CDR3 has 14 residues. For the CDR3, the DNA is TGTGCCAACAGTTTAGGGCTAGCCGGCTACGAACAGTGCTTC. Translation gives CANSLGLAGYEQCF.

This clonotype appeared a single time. CDR3 in amino acids: CANGVSGSYEQYF. As DNA, the CDR3 is TGTGCCAACGGTGTTAGCGGGAGCTACGAGCAGTACTTC. This chain links TRBV4-2 with TRBJ2-7; 9 bases are a match to TRBD2. This CDR3 spans 13 amino acids. The J segment lost 3 bases and the V segment lost 10 bases, leaving 7 bases of the junction unmatched. Germline lookup yields CDR1 LGHNA and CDR2 YNFKEQ.

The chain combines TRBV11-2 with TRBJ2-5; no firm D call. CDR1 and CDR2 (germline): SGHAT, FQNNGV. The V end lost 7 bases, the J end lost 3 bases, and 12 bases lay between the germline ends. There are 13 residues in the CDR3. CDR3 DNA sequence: TGTGCCAGCATCTTGATTCTGGAAGAGACCCAGTACTTC. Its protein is CASILILEETQYF.

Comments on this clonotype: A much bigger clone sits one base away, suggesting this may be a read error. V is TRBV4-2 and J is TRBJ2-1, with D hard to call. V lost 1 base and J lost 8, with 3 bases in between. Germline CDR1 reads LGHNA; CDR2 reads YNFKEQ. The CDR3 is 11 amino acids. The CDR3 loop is CASSQAHEQFF. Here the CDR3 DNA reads TGTGCCAGCAGCCAAGCTCATGAGCAGTTCTTC.

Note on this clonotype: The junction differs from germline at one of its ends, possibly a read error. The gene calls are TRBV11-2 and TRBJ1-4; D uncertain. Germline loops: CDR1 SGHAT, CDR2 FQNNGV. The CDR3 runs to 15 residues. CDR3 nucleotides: TGTACCAGCAGCTTAGACGGGTTCGATAATGAAAAACTGCTTTTT. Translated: CTSSLDGFDNEKLLF.

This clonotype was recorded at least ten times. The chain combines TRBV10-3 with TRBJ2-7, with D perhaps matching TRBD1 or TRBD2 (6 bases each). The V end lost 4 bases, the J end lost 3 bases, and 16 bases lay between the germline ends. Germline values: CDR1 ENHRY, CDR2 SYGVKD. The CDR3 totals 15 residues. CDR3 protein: CAISGDGGGGYEQYF. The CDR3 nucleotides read TGTGCCATCAGTGGAGACGGAGGGGGAGGCTACGAGCAGTACTTC.

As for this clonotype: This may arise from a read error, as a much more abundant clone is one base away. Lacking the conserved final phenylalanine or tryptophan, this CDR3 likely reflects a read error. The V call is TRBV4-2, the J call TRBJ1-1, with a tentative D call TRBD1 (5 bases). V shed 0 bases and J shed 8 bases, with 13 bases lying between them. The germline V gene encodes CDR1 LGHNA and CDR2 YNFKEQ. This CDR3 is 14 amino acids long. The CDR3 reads CASSQDRGASEAFL. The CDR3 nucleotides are TGTGCCAGCAGCCAAGATCGAGGGGCGTCGGAAGCTTTCCTT.

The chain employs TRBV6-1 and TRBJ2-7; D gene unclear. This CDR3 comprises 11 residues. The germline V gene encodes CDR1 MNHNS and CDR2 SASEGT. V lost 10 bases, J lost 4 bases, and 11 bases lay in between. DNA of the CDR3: TGTGCCAACGCTAACGTATACGAGCAGTACTTC. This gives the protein CANANVYEQYF.

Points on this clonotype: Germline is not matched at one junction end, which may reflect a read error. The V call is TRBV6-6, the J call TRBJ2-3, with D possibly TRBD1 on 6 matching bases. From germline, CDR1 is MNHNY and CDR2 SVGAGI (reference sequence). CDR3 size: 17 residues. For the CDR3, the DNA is TGTGCCAGCAGTTACGGGTTGGGGGCAGGGTTAACTGATATGCAGTATTTT. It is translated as CASSYGLGAGLTDMQYF.

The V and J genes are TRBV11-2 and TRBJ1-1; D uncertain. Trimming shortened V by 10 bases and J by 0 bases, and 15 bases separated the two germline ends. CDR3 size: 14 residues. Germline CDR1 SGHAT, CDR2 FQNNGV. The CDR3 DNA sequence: TGTGCCAACACTGGTGGCAGATTGAACACTGAAGCTTTCTTT. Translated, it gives CANTGGRLNTEAFF.

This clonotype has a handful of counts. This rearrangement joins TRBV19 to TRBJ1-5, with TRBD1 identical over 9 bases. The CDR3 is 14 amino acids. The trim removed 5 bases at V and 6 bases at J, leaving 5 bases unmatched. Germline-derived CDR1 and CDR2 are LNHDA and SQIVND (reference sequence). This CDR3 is CASSSQGATQPQHF. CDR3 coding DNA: TGTGCCAGTAGTTCACAGGGGGCAACTCAGCCCCAGCATTTT.

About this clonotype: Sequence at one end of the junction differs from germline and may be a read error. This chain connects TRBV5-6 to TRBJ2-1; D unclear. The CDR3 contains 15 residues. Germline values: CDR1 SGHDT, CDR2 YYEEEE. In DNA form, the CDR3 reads TGTGCCAGCAGCGTAGGACCCGCAGGCTTCAATGAGCAGTCCTTC. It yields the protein CASSVGPAGFNEQSF.

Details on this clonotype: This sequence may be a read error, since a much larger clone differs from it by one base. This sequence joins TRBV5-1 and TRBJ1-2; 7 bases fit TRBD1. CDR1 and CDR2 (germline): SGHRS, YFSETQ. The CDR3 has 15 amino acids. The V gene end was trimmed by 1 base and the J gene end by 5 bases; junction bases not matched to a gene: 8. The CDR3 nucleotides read TGCGCCAGCAGCTTGAACCCCGGGACAGCGTATGGCTACACCTTC. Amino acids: CASSLNPGTAYGYTF.

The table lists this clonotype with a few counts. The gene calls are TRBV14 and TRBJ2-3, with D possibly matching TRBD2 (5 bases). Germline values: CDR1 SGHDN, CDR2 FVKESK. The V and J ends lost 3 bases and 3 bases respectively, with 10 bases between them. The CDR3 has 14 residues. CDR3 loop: CASSQVGSTDTQYF. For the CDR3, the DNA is TGTGCCAGCAGCCAGGTGGGGAGTACAGATACGCAGTATTTT.

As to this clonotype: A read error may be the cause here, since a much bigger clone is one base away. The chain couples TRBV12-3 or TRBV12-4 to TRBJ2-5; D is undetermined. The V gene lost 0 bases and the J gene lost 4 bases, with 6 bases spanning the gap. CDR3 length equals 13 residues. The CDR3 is CASSLAVVETQYF. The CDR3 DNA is TGTGCCAGCAGTTTAGCGGTGGTAGAGACCCAGTACTTC.

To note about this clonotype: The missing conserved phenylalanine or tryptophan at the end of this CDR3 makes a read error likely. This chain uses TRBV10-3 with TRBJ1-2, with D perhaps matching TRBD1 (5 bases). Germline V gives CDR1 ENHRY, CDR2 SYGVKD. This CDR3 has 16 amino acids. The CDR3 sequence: CAIGESFTRASYSYTL. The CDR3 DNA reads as TGTGCCATCGGTGAGTCGTTCACCAGGGCCTCCTATAGCTACACCCTC.

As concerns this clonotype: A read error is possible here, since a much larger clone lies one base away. CDR3 coding DNA: TGTGCCAGCAGCTCCTCGACAGGAGGAAACATCGTATATTTT. Protein: CASSSSTGGNIVYF. The genes are TRBV11-2 and TRBJ1-3; D might be TRBD1 (6 bases). The CDR3 runs to 14 residues. Between the trimmed V and J ends, which lost 4 bases and 14 bases, there was a span of 21 bases. Looked up from germline, CDR1 is SGHAT and CDR2 is FQNNGV.

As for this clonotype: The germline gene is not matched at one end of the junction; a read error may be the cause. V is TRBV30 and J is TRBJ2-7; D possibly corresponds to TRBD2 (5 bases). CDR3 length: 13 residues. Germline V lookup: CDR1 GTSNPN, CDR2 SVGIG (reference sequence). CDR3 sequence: CAGTPSRRFEQHF. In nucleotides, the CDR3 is TGTGCCGGCACCCCTAGCAGGAGGTTCGAGCAGCACTTC.

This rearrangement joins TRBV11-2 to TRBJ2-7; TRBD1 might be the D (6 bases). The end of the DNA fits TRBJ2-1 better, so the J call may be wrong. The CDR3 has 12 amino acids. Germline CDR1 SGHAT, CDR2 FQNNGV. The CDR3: CASSSDSYEQFF. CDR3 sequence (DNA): TGTGCCAGCAGCTCGGACAGCTACGAGCAGTTCTTC.

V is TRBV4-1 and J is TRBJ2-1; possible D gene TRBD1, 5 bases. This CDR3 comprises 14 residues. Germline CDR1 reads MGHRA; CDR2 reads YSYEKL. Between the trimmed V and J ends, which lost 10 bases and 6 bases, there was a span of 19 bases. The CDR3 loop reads CAISQDERGNEQFF. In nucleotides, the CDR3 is TGCGCCATTAGCCAGGATGAAAGGGGCAATGAGCAGTTCTTC.

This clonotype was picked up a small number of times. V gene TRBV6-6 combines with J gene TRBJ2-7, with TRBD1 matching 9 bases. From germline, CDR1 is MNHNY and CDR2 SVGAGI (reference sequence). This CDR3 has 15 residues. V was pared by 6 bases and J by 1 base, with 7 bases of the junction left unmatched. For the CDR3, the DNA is TGTGCCAGCAGGACAGGGGGGGGGGTGTCCTACGAGCAGTACTTC. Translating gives CASRTGGGVSYEQYF.

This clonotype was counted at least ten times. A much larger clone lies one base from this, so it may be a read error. CDR3 sequence: CSALREEQFF. The CDR3 DNA is TGCAGCGCTCTCCGGGAGGAGCAGTTCTTC. This chain connects TRBV29-1 to TRBJ2-1; TRBD2 might be the D (6 bases). Germline-derived CDR1 and CDR2 are SQVTM and ANQGSEA. The length of the CDR3 is 10 residues. Trimming pared 7 bases from V and 10 bases from J, leaving 11 bases between.

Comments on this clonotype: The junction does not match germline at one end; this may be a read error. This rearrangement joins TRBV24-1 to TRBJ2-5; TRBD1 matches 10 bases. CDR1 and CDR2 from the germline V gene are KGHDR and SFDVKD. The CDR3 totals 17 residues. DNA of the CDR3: TGTACCACCAGTGATTCTGGGCGACAGGGGGCTATGGAGACCCAGTACTTC. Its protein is CTTSDSGRQGAMETQYF.

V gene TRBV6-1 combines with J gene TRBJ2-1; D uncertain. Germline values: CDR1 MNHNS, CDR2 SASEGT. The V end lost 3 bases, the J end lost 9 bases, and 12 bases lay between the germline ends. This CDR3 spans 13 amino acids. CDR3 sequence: CASSDSLAGEQFF. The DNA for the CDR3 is TGTGCCAGCAGTGACAGTCTTGCTGGTGAGCAGTTCTTC.